This T cell receptor beta chain was sequenced during a study of cytomegalovirus exposure and HLA in healthy donors. General observations from the study: When analyzed later, the rates of TCR association showed variation by HLA locus, with DRB1 the most and HLA-C the fewest.

PCR used 60 Vbeta primers and 13 Jbeta primers. The assay was immunoSEQ multiplex PCR, and TCRdb's table has in-frame clones only and misses some. Here the sample spans some 130,000 clones, 60% to 80% being singletons. About this clone itself: The antigen remains undetermined.

The sequence derives from a male donor in good health and CMV-seronegative. Sequencing input: PBMCs.

In nucleotides, the CDR3 is TGTGCCAGCAGGATGGAAAGACAAAGCTATGGCTACACCTTC. Its translation is CASRMERQSYGYTF. The V call is TRBV6-1, the J call TRBJ1-2, with D unclear. V shed 6 bases and J shed 4 bases, with 15 bases lying between them. The germline CDR1 and CDR2 sequences are MNHNS and SASEGT. The CDR3 runs 14 residues.